Following are 21 T cell receptor beta chains from one sample sequenced in a study of post-analysis software for immune sequencing data. Study-wide findings and caveats: About five TRBV segments were more frequent in patients than controls; TRBV5-6, TRBV5-1 and TRBV20-1 belonged to this group.

The TCR beta cDNA libraries carried unique molecular identifiers. TCRdb fed the PCR reads into MiXCR, producing one record per CDR3 protein. The sample holds approximately 400,000 distinct CDR3 sequences, roughly 38% seen once. No antigen has been identified for these receptors. Input material: blood. Source of these receptors: a girl aged 10-17 years with multiple sclerosis.

This rearrangement joins TRBV5-1 to TRBJ2-7; 7 nucleotides match TRBD1. J lost 3 bases, V lost 7 bases, and 13 bases had no gene match. There are 15 residues in the CDR3. The germline CDR1 and CDR2 sequences are SGHRS and YFSETQ. The CDR3 coding sequence is TGCGCCAGCCGAACTACCGGGACAGTGGACTACGAGCAGTACTTC. Protein sequence: CASRTTGTVDYEQYF.

The gene calls are TRBV5-1 and TRBJ1-2; no definite D call. CDR3 length equals 16 residues. Between the trimmed V and J ends, which lost 0 bases and 4 bases, there was a span of 16 bases. Germline CDR1 and CDR2: SGHRS and YFSETQ. The CDR3 DNA is TGCGCCAGCAGCTTGGGGTACCAGGAACAACCCTATGGCTACACCTTC. This gives the protein CASSLGYQEQPYGYTF. The complete variable domain, with remaining parts taken from reference TRBV5-1 and TRBJ1-2, reads KAGVTQTPRYLIKTRGQQVTLSCSPISGHRSVSWYQQTPGQGLQFLFEYFSETQRNKGNFPGRFSGRQFSNSRSEMNVSTLELGDSALYLCASSLGYQEQPYGYTFGSGTRLTVV.

J is TRBJ2-7 and V is TRBV2; D unclear. V shed 1 base and J shed 2 bases, with 9 bases lying between them. The CDR3 spans 14 residues. The germline CDR1 and CDR2 sequences are SNHLY and FYNNEI. The CDR3 is CASSEELVTYEQYF. DNA for the CDR3: TGTGCCAGCAGTGAAGAGTTAGTGACCTACGAGCAGTACTTC.

In its sample, this clonotype was seen once. The chain carries TRBV20-1 and TRBJ2-1, with 8 bases identical to TRBD2. The CDR3 is 16 amino acids. After removal of 1 base from V and 6 bases from J, the junction contained 11 bases not matched to a gene. Germline CDR1 and CDR2: DFQATT and SNEGSKA (reference sequence). The chain's CDR3 is CSARGKAGGGRNEQFF. CDR3 DNA sequence: TGCAGTGCTAGAGGCAAGGCTGGCGGGGGGCGCAATGAGCAGTTCTTC.

The chain uses TRBV10-3 and TRBJ2-3; TRBD1 aligns across 7 bases. The CDR3 totals 17 residues. CDR1 is ENHRY and CDR2 is SYGVKD in the germline V gene. With 4 bases clipped from V and 1 base from J, the junction kept 11 bases outside the gene matches. The CDR3 nucleotides are TGTGCCATCAGTGGGAAGATGTGGGACAGCCGCACAGATACGCAGTATTTT. It specifies CAISGKMWDSRTDTQYF.

The chain uses TRBV5-6 and TRBJ2-5, with D perhaps TRBD2 (5 bases). The V gene lost 4 bases and the J gene lost 0 bases, with 13 bases spanning the gap. CDR1 SGHDT and CDR2 YYEEEE come from the germline V gene. The CDR3 consists of 15 residues. The DNA of the CDR3 is TGTGCCAGCAGCCGGCGGGCGGACTACCAAGAGACCCAGTACTTC. This gives the protein CASSRRADYQETQYF.

The chain couples TRBV4-2 to TRBJ1-1; D perhaps matches TRBD1 (5 bases). This CDR3 region has 15 residues. Per germline, CDR1 LGHNA and CDR2 YNFKEQ. The V end was cut by 1 base, the J end by 1 base, with 10 bases between. CDR3 loop: CASSQVGQGNTEAFF. DNA for the CDR3: TGTGCCAGCAGCCAAGTTGGGCAGGGGAACACTGAAGCTTTCTTT.

In regard to this clonotype: Possible read error: a much larger clone is one base away. The chain combines TRBV7-2 with TRBJ1-2; the match to TRBD1 covers 7 bases. Germline-derived CDR1 and CDR2 are SGHTA and FQGNSA. CDR3 length: 15 residues. The CDR3 nucleotides read TGTGCCAGCACCTGGACAGGACCTGCTAACTATGGCAACACCTTC. Translating it yields CASTWTGPANYGNTF.

This clonotype was detected only a few times. This rearrangement joins TRBV7-9 to TRBJ2-4, with a weak D call TRBD2 (6 bases). V was pared by 4 bases and J by 13 bases, with 17 bases between. CDR1 and CDR2 from the germline V gene are SEHNR and FQNEAQ (reference sequence). The length of the CDR3 is 13 residues. CDR3 region: CASSWKEGGQQYF. The CDR3 region has the DNA TGTGCCAGCAGCTGGAAGGAGGGCGGCCAGCAGTACTTC.

The chain has TRBV7-2 and TRBJ2-7; D unresolved. With 5 bases removed from V and 0 bases from J, the gap between germline ends came to 17 bases. There are 16 residues in the CDR3. Per germline, CDR1 SGHTA and CDR2 FQGNSA. The CDR3 DNA reads TGTGCCAGCAGCCCCCTTGGGCATTCAATCTCCTACGAGCAGTACTTC. Amino acid sequence: CASSPLGHSISYEQYF.

This rearrangement joins TRBV29-1 to TRBJ1-2; 8 bases match TRBD1. This CDR3 region has 12 residues. Germline CDR1 SQVTM, CDR2 ANQGSEA. After removal of 2 bases from V and 8 bases from J, the junction contained 4 bases not matched to a gene. The CDR3: CSVEQGAGGYTF. The CDR3 DNA reads as TGCAGCGTTGAACAGGGGGCGGGCGGCTACACCTTC.

There are a few counts of this clonotype. V and J are TRBV25-1 and TRBJ2-2; D unresolved. The germline V gene has CDR1 MGHDK and CDR2 SYGVNS. V shed 6 bases and J shed 0 bases, with 5 bases lying between them. The CDR3 is made up of 13 amino acids. The DNA for the CDR3 is TGTGCCAGCAGAGAGACGAACACCGGGGAGCTGTTTTTT. It is translated as CASRETNTGELFF.

The chain recombines TRBV3-1 with TRBJ1-3; 8 nucleotides agree with TRBD1. Germline CDR1 and CDR2: LGHDT and YNNKEL (reference sequence). The length of the CDR3 is 16 residues. V gave up 2 bases and J gave up 3 bases; unmatched junction bases: 6. The chain's CDR3 is CASSQSAGGGGNTIYF. The CDR3 coding sequence is TGTGCCAGCAGCCAAAGCGCAGGGGGCGGTGGAAACACCATATATTTT. Full variable domain (outside the CDR3, taken from reference TRBV3-1 and TRBJ1-3): DTAVSQTPKYLVTQMGNDKSIKCEQNLGHDTMYWYKQDSKKFLKIMFSYNNKELIINETVPNRFSPKSPDKAHLNLHINSLELGDSAVYFCASSQSAGGGGNTIYFGEGSWLTVV.

This clonotype was counted a few times. The chain carries TRBV9 and TRBJ2-5; unclear D gene. V lost 4 bases to trimming and J lost 2 bases, with 9 bases between them. The CDR3 consists of 13 residues. CDR1 is SGDLS, CDR2 YYNGEE, per germline. CDR3 residues: CASSPQSQETQYF. CDR3 DNA: TGTGCCAGCAGCCCCCAATCTCAAGAGACCCAGTACTTC.

The chain is built from TRBV7-2 and TRBJ2-5, with D perhaps matching TRBD1 (7 bases). The CDR3 consists of 16 residues. The V end was cut by 3 bases, the J end by 11 bases, with 25 bases between. Germline V gene lookup returns CDR1 SGHTA and CDR2 FQGNSA. In DNA, the CDR3 is TGTGCCAGCAGCTTTTACCACCCACAGGGGACGGGAGAGCAGTACTTC. It codes for CASSFYHPQGTGEQYF.

V and J are TRBV20-1 and TRBJ2-1; 9 bases map to TRBD2. CDR1 and CDR2 (germline): DFQATT, SNEGSKA (reference sequence). This CDR3 spans 14 amino acids. With V trimmed by 5 bases and J by 6 bases, 8 bases remained unmatched. The CDR3 loop is CSAWSGGRGNEQFF. In DNA form, the CDR3 reads TGCAGTGCTTGGAGCGGGGGGAGGGGCAATGAGCAGTTCTTC.

This sequence joins TRBV29-1 and TRBJ2-3; 8 nucleotides line up with TRBD1. The V gene end was trimmed by 8 bases and the J gene end by 7 bases; junction bases not matched to a gene: 14. The CDR3 runs to 14 residues. CDR1 and CDR2 from the germline V gene are SQVTM and ANQGSEA. CDR3 in amino acids: CSIHSTGVTHTQYF. The DNA for the CDR3 is TGCAGCATTCACTCGACAGGGGTGACGCATACGCAGTATTTT.

The sample holds a few counts of this clonotype. The J gene is TRBJ2-4, the V gene TRBV7-9; 7 positions agree with TRBD1. The CDR3 runs to 15 residues. Germline-derived CDR1 and CDR2 are SEHNR and FQNEAQ (reference sequence). The trim removed 2 bases at V and 4 bases at J, leaving 5 bases unmatched. The DNA for the CDR3 is TGTGCCAGCAGCTTACACGGGACAGAGAAAAACATTCAGTACTTC. The encoded protein is CASSLHGTEKNIQYF. Variable domain in full (rest from reference TRBV7-9 and TRBJ2-4): DTGVSQNPRHKITKRGQNVTFRCDPISEHNRLYWYRQTLGQGPEFLTYFQNEAQLEKSRLLSDRFSAERPKGSFSTLEIQRTEQGDSAMYLCASSLHGTEKNIQYFGAGTRLSVL.

This clonotype appeared a few times. The chain combines TRBV4-1 with TRBJ2-7; the match to TRBD2 covers 13 bases. The CDR3 is 17 residues long. Germline V lookup: CDR1 MGHRA, CDR2 YSYEKL. V shed 1 base and J 1 base; nucleotides not matched to a gene: 4. CDR3 DNA: TGCGCCAGCAGCCAAGGACTAGCGGGGGGCTTTTCCTACGAGCAGTACTTC. It is translated as CASSQGLAGGFSYEQYF.

This clonotype appeared many times. The gene calls are TRBV7-2 and TRBJ2-7, with D possibly matching TRBD1 (5 bases). V lost 2 bases and J 5 bases, leaving 19 bases between the germline ends. The CDR3 runs to 16 residues. Germline V gene data show CDR1 as SGHTA and CDR2 as FQGNSA. The CDR3 loop reads CASSLPLQAFRDEQYF. The CDR3 DNA reads TGTGCCAGCAGCTTACCACTACAGGCCTTCAGGGACGAGCAGTACTTC.

The rearrangement uses TRBV7-2 and TRBJ1-6; no clear D. The CDR3 extends over 16 amino acids. V shed 5 bases and J shed 6 bases, with 17 bases lying between them. The germline gives CDR1 SGHTA, CDR2 FQGNSA. Here the CDR3 DNA reads TGTGCCAGCAGCGGACCCCCCCGGGATCCTAATTCACCCCTCCACTTT. It yields the protein CASSGPPRDPNSPLHF. The full variable domain, rest sourced from reference TRBV7-2 and TRBJ1-6, is GAGVSQSPSNKVTEKGKDVELRCDPISGHTALYWYRQSLGQGLEFLIYFQGNSAPDKSGLPSDRFSAERTGGSVSTLTIQRTQQEDSAVYLCASSGPPRDPNSPLHFGNGTRLTVT.